This T cell receptor beta chain was found in a study of control samples from healthy donors and cancer patients. Measured with immunoSEQ multiplex PCR; TCRdb has only the in-frame clones, and not every one. The profile shows some 200,000 clones, 85% to 95% of them singletons. CDR1 is SEHNR, CDR2 FQNEAQ, per germline (reference sequence). Deletions cut 5 bases from V and 4 bases from J, with 6 bases between. The CDR3 totals 13 residues. The receptor's source is a man between 18 and 29 years old in good health. The sequenced sample consisted of blood. This rearrangement joins TRBV7-9 to TRBJ1-6; D gene ambiguous. The CDR3: CASSPEYNSPLHF. CDR3 coding DNA: TGTGCCAGCAGCCCTGAATATAATTCACCCCTCCACTTT.